Sequencing of this T cell receptor (beta chain) was carried out in a study of OX40 agonist ivuxolimab in advanced cancers. Produced via immunoSEQ multiplex PCR; TCRdb's table is partial and in-frame only. The table records tens of thousands of clones, roughly nine tenths of them present only once. V was shortened by 4 bases and J by 0 bases, with 7 bases between the two germline ends. Germline loops: CDR1 MNHEY, CDR2 SMNVEV (reference sequence). CDR3 length equals 14 residues. The chain combines TRBV27 with TRBJ1-3; no clear D gene. The TCR sequence derives from an adult with an advanced solid tumor such as melanoma, head and neck, liver or kidney cancer. The sequencing used CD4+ or CD8+ T cells sorted from blood, collected in a trial of the OX40 agonist ivuxolimab. The CDR3 here is CASSSLSSGNTIYF. The DNA for the CDR3 is TGTGCCAGCAGTTCGCTTAGCTCTGGAAACACCATATATTTT.